The entry below describes one T cell receptor (beta chain). Produced via immunoSEQ multiplex PCR; TCRdb's table is partial and in-frame only. The data hold 600,000 or so clones, with 85% to 95% observed a single time. It was CD45RO-negative cells, positively selected for CCR7, that made up naive CD8 cells, with terminally differentiated effector memory CD45RA+ cells excluded. This CDR3 has 15 amino acids. Between the trimmed V and J ends, which lost 6 bases and 0 bases, there was a span of 12 bases. Germline values: CDR1 MDHEN, CDR2 SYDVKM. These data come from a study of shared clonotypes between healthy human individuals.

The chain links TRBV28 to TRBJ1-3; possibly TRBD1 for D (5 bases). The receptor was isolated from a young woman in good health. Input material: naive CD8+ T cells sorted from blood. CDR3 sequence: CASRLHRSSGNTIYF. CDR3 sequence (DNA): TGTGCCAGCAGGCTACACAGGAGCTCTGGAAACACCATATATTTT. The variable domain in full, with the rest retrieved from reference TRBV28 and TRBJ1-3, is DVKVTQSSRYLVKRTGEKVFLECVQDMDHENMFWYRQDPGLGLRLIYFSYDVKMKEKGDIPEGYSVSREKKERFSLILESASTNQTSMYLCASRLHRSSGNTIYFGEGSWLTVV.